These 21 T cell receptor beta chains came from one sample sequenced in a study of radiotherapy plus CTLA-4 blockade in lung cancer. The repertoire was sequenced with immunoSEQ multiplex PCR; TCRdb's copy has only in-frame clones and lacks some. The sample holds about 120,000 clones, 90% seen once. Sequencing was performed on peripheral blood, taken from a patient treated with radiotherapy plus ipilimumab. The receptor source for this set is a human donor with non-small cell lung cancer that progressed on radiotherapy plus ipilimumab.

The chain joins TRBV7-3 to TRBJ1-2, with D tentatively TRBD1 (6 bases). This CDR3 is built from 13 residues. Germline CDR1 reads SGHTA; CDR2 reads FQGTGA. Between the trimmed V and J ends, which lost 0 bases and 6 bases, there was a span of 8 bases. In nucleotides, the CDR3 is TGTGCCAGCAGCTTAACGCGGACAGATGGCTACACCTTC. The encoded protein is CASSLTRTDGYTF.

V is TRBV9 and J is TRBJ2-5; weak D call: TRBD2 (5 bases). The V and J ends lost 0 bases and 5 bases respectively, with 11 bases between them. The V gene's germline CDR1 is SGDLS and CDR2 YYNGEE. The CDR3 loop spans 14 amino acids. The CDR3 region has the DNA TGTGCCAGCAGCGTAGGACCCCGGAGGGAGACCCAGTACTTC. Translating it yields CASSVGPRRETQYF. Drawing the rest from reference TRBV9 and TRBJ2-5, the complete variable domain is DSGVTQTPKHLITATGQRVTLRCSPRSGDLSVYWYQQSLDQGLQFLIQYYNGEERAKGNILERFSAQQFPDLHSELNLSSLELGDSALYFCASSVGPRRETQYFGPGTRLLVL.

V usage is TRBV27 and J usage is TRBJ2-7; 8 positions agree with TRBD2. The CDR3 sequence is 15 residues long. V lost 5 bases, J lost 1 base, and 7 bases stayed unmatched. CDR1 is MNHEY, CDR2 SMNVEV, per germline (reference sequence). The CDR3 bases are TGTGCCAGCAGTAACAAGCGGGAGTTTTCCTACGAGCAGTACTTC. This encodes CASSNKREFSYEQYF.

The rearrangement joins TRBV6-5 to TRBJ1-1; D is possibly TRBD1 (5 bases). Germline V gives CDR1 MNHEY, CDR2 SVGAGI. V lost 2 bases and J 0 bases, leaving 7 bases between the germline ends. The CDR3 extends over 14 amino acids. The CDR3 nucleotides read TGTGCCAGCAGTTACAGGGGCCTGAACACTGAAGCTTTCTTT. It translates to CASSYRGLNTEAFF.

The chain joins TRBV5-4 to TRBJ2-7, with D possibly TRBD1 on 6 matching bases. Trimming left V 3 bases short and J 4 bases short, with 17 bases between. This CDR3 contains 15 residues. Germline V gene data show CDR1 as SGHNT and CDR2 as YYREEE (reference sequence). The CDR3, as DNA: TGTGCCAGCAGCTCGAGCACACAGGGAAGATACGAGCAGTACTTC. It translates to CASSSSTQGRYEQYF.

This sequence joins TRBV2 and TRBJ2-1; D unresolved. This CDR3 has 11 residues. V was pared by 3 bases and J by 8 bases, with 5 bases between. Germline loops: CDR1 SNHLY, CDR2 FYNNEI. CDR3: CASSEFDEQFF. CDR3 DNA: TGTGCCAGCAGTGAGTTTGATGAGCAGTTCTTC.

V usage is TRBV28 and J usage is TRBJ1-2; the D gene is possibly TRBD1 (5 bases). Germline values: CDR1 MDHEN, CDR2 SYDVKM. Deletions cut 8 bases from V and 6 bases from J, with 16 bases between. The CDR3 has 13 residues. The CDR3 is CASQGETTDGYTF. In DNA, the CDR3 is TGTGCCAGCCAGGGAGAGACTACCGATGGCTACACCTTC.

The genes are TRBV6-5 and TRBJ2-5, with D perhaps TRBD1 or TRBD2 (5 bases each). V was pared by 2 bases and J by 1 base, with 11 bases between. In germline, CDR1 is MNHEY, CDR2 SVGAGI. The CDR3 is 15 amino acids. The CDR3 bases are TGTGCCAGCAGTTACGAGGGGAGAGTCCAAGAGACCCAGTACTTC. Protein: CASSYEGRVQETQYF.

The chain is built from TRBV18 and TRBJ2-3; TRBD1 aligns across 7 bases. V lost 5 bases and J lost 9; bases outside the gene matches: 11. CDR1 KGHSH and CDR2 LQKENI come from the germline V gene. The CDR3 extends over 14 amino acids. The CDR3 nucleotides read TGTGCCAGCTCAGAACCACCGGGACAGATCACGCAGTATTTT. It yields the protein CASSEPPGQITQYF.

The genes are TRBV18 and TRBJ2-5, with D perhaps TRBD1 (6 bases). V lost 4 bases and J lost 5, with 14 bases in between. The CDR3 loop spans 14 amino acids. CDR1 and CDR2 from the germline V gene are KGHSH and LQKENI. In nucleotides, the CDR3 is TGTGCCAGCTCACTATCACAGGGACCGGAGACCCAGTACTTC. It encodes CASSLSQGPETQYF.

The chain has TRBV11-3 and TRBJ2-2; D call uncertain. Germline CDR1 is SGHNT and CDR2 is YENEEA. V was cut by 0 bases and J by 3 bases, with 2 bases left in between. The CDR3 runs to 13 residues. The CDR3 DNA reads as TGTGCCAGCAGCTTAGATCACACCGGGGAGCTGTTTTTT. Encoded protein: CASSLDHTGELFF.

The chain employs TRBV27 and TRBJ2-7; D is unclear. Germline V lookup: CDR1 MNHEY, CDR2 SMNVEV (reference sequence). V was shortened by 4 bases and J by 2 bases, with 24 bases between the two germline ends. CDR3 length: 18 amino acids. Here the CDR3 reads CASSSSDPRSLYPYEQYF. DNA for the CDR3: TGTGCCAGCAGTTCAAGCGACCCCCGGTCCCTTTATCCCTACGAGCAGTACTTC.

This clone was seen a few times. The chain employs TRBV2 and TRBJ2-7; 9 nucleotides line up with TRBD2. The length of the CDR3 is 11 residues. V trimming: 11 bases; J trimming: 4 bases; junction bases outside the gene matches: 3. Germline CDR1 and CDR2: SNHLY and FYNNEI. CDR3 coding DNA: TGTGCCTCCGCGGGAGGGTACGAGCAGTACTTC. It codes for CASAGGYEQYF.

The chain joins TRBV7-6 to TRBJ2-7, with D perhaps matching TRBD1 (5 bases). Trimming removed 5 bases from V and 0 bases from J, with 8 bases in between. Germline loops: CDR1 SGHVS, CDR2 FNYEAQ. The CDR3 consists of 13 residues. The CDR3 sequence: CASSLGASYEQYF. Written as DNA, the CDR3 is TGTGCCAGCAGCCTTGGGGCCTCCTACGAGCAGTACTTC.

J is TRBJ1-3 and V is TRBV15; a possible D gene is TRBD1 (5 bases). The germline gives CDR1 LNHNV, CDR2 YYDKDF (reference sequence). The CDR3 runs 15 residues. Trimming cost V 0 bases and J 1 base, with 7 bases left between them. The CDR3 sequence is CATSRDQGSGNTIYF. CDR3 bases: TGTGCCACCAGCAGAGATCAGGGATCTGGAAACACCATATATTTT.

The genes are TRBV9 and TRBJ2-7, with 7 positions matching TRBD2. The CDR3 totals 15 residues. CDR1 SGDLS and CDR2 YYNGEE come from the germline V gene. V shed 1 base, J shed 2 bases, and the junction held 6 bases outside the gene matches. CDR3 region: CASSVSSGGAYEQYF. CDR3 in DNA: TGTGCCAGCAGCGTATCCTCTGGGGGGGCCTACGAGCAGTACTTC.

V usage is TRBV28 and J usage is TRBJ1-1, with 9 bases fitting TRBD1. The trim removed 4 bases at V and 11 bases at J, leaving 11 bases unmatched. The CDR3 is 14 amino acids. Germline loops: CDR1 MDHEN, CDR2 SYDVKM. The CDR3 loop reads CASSWTPGQGAAFF. The CDR3 DNA is TGTGCCAGCAGTTGGACGCCGGGACAGGGAGCTGCTTTCTTT.

This clone turned up a few times. The rearrangement uses TRBV2 and TRBJ2-2, with D uncertain. CDR3 length: 12 amino acids. CDR1 is SNHLY and CDR2 is FYNNEI in the germline V gene. V was trimmed by 6 bases and J by 6 bases, leaving 8 bases between them. In nucleotides, the CDR3 is TGTGCCAGCAGCAAGGTCTCCGGGGAGCTGTTTTTT. It is translated as CASSKVSGELFF.

The gene calls are TRBV2 and TRBJ2-7, with a tentative D call TRBD1 (6 bases). Trimming pared 6 bases from V and 4 bases from J, leaving 16 bases between. Germline V lookup: CDR1 SNHLY, CDR2 FYNNEI. This CDR3 contains 14 residues. CDR3 amino acids: CASRPQGGGYEQYF. DNA of the CDR3: TGTGCCAGCAGACCACAGGGCGGCGGTTACGAGCAGTACTTC.

As DNA, the CDR3 is TGCAGTGCTAGTTTTGGGACAGGGATGCATTTT. It specifies CSASFGTGMHF. The V and J genes are TRBV20-1 and TRBJ1-5, with TRBD1 matching over 9 bases. The CDR3 contains 11 residues. Germline loops: CDR1 DFQATT, CDR2 SNEGSKA (reference sequence). J gave up 15 bases and V 3 bases, and 6 bases lay outside the gene matches.

This clone was seen a few times. The chain recombines TRBV18 with TRBJ2-1; maybe TRBD2 (5 bases). This CDR3 region has 16 residues. Looked up from germline, CDR1 is KGHSH and CDR2 is LQKENI. V shed 1 base and J shed 5 bases, with 15 bases lying between them. The CDR3 nucleotides are TGTGCCAGCTCACCACGAGGGAATGGATCCGACAATGAGCAGTTCTTC. It is translated as CASSPRGNGSDNEQFF.